This T cell receptor beta chain originates from a study of beta chain features in type 1 diabetes. In the case of this clone: Its target is not known.

CD4+ naive, central memory, regulatory and stem cell-like memory cells were sorted via CD45RO/CCR7/CD25/CD127/CD95/CD27. All sorted populations exceeded 95% purity. Every isolated RNA sample was fully reverse transcribed, so sequencing captured expressed TCRB transcripts. Libraries were prepared by immunoSEQ multiplex PCR; TCRdb keeps only in-frame clonotypes and omits some of them. Altogether about 200,000 clones are present, roughly 10% being singletons, with the ten largest covering 1% to 1.5%. Germline V gives CDR1 SQVTM, CDR2 ANQGSEA. The CDR3 has 12 amino acids. The germline V and J ends were trimmed by 1 base and 6 bases, with 8 bases remaining between them. Overall study results and limits: Type 1 diabetes patients had VDJ junctions that carried fewer insertions and more deletions. A possible short-template PCR bias applies equally to patients and controls.

The source of this sequence is a man aged 18 to 30 in good health. Sequencing input: central memory CD4+ T cells from blood. V gene TRBV29-1 combines with J gene TRBJ2-3; the D gene could be TRBD1 or TRBD2 (5 bases each). CDR3 bases: TGCAGCGTTGAAGGGGGCGGGGATACGCAGTATTTT. It codes for CSVEGGGDTQYF.